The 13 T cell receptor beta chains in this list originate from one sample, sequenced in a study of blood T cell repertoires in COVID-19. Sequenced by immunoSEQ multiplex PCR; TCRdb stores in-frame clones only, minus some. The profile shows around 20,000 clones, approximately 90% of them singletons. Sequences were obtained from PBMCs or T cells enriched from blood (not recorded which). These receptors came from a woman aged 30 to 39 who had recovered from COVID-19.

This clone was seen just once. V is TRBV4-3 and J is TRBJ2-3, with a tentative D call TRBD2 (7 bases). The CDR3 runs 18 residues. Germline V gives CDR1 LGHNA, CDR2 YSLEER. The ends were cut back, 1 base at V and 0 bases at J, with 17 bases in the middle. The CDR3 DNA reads TGCGCCAGCAGCCAAGGAGTGAGGGGGGGCCTAAGCACAGATACGCAGTATTTT. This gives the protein CASSQGVRGGLSTDTQYF.

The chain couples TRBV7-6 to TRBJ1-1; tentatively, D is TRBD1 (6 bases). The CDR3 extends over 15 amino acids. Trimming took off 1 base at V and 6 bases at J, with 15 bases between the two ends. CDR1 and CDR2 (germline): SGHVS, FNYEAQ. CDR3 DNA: TGTGCCAGCAGCTTAGTACAGGGAGGGACTTCTGAAGCTTTCTTT. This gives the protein CASSLVQGGTSEAFF.

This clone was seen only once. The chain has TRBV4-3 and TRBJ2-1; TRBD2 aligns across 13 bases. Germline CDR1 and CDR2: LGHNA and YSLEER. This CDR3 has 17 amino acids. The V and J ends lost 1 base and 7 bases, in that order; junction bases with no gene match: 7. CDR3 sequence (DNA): TGCGCCAGCAGCCAAGGCTTGGGACTAGCGGGGAAGAATGAGCAGTTCTTC. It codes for CASSQGLGLAGKNEQFF.

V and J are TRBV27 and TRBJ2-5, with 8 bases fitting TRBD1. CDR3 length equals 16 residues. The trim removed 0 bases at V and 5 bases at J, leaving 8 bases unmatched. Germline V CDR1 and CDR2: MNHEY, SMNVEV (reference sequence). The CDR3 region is CASSLSRQGRGETQYF. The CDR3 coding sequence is TGTGCCAGCAGTTTATCACGACAGGGGAGAGGGGAGACCCAGTACTTC.

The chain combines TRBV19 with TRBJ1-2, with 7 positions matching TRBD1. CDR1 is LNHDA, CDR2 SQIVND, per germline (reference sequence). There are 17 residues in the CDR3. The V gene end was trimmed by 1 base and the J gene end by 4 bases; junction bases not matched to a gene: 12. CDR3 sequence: CASSIGRGQSGFYGYTF. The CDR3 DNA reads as TGTGCCAGTAGTATAGGTCGGGGACAGTCGGGCTTCTATGGCTACACCTTC.

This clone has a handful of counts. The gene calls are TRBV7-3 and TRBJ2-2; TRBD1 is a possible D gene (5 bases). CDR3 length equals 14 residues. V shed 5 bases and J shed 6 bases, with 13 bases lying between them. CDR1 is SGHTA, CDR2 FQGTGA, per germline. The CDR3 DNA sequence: TGTGCCAGCAGCCGCTCTGGGGCGGCCGGGGAGCTGTTTTTT. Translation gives CASSRSGAAGELFF.

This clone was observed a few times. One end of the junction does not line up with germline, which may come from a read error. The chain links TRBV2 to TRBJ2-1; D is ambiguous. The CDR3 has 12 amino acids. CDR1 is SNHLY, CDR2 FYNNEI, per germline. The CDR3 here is CASSESSNEQFF. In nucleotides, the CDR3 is TGTGCCAGCAGTGAATCCTCCAATGAGCAGTTCTTC.

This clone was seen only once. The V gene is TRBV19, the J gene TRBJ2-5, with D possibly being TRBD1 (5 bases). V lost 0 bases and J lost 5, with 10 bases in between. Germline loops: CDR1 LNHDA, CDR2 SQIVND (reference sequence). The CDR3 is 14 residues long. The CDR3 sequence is CASSIDPAGETQYF. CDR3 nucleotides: TGTGCCAGTAGTATAGATCCGGCAGGGGAGACCCAGTACTTC.

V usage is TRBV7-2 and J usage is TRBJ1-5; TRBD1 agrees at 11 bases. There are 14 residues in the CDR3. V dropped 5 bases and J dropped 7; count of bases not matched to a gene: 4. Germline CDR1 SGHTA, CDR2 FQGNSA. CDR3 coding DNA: TGTGCCAGCAGCCCGGACAGGGGGCAACAGCCCCAGCATTTT. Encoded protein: CASSPDRGQQPQHF.

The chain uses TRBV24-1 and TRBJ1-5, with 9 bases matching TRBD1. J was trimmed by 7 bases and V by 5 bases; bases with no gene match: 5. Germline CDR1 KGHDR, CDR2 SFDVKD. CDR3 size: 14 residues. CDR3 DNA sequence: TGTGCCACCAGTGGGGGACAGGGTGGCCAGCCCCAGCATTTT. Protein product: CATSGGQGGQPQHF.

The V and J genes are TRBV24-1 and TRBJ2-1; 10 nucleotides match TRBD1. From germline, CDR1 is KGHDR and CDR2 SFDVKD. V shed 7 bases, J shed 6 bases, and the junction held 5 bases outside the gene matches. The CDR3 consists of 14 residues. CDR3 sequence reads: CATRERTGGNEQFF. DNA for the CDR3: TGTGCCACCAGGGAACGGACAGGGGGCAATGAGCAGTTCTTC.

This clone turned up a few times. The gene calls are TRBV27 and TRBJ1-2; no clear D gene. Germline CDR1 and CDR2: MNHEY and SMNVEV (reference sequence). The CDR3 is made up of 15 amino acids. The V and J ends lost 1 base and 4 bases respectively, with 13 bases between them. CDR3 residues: CASSLYFGGAYGYTF. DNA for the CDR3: TGTGCCAGCAGTTTATATTTCGGCGGTGCCTATGGCTACACCTTC.

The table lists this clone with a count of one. CDR3 in amino acids: CSASLGVSNQPQHF. The CDR3 coding sequence is TGCAGTGCTAGTTTGGGAGTAAGCAATCAGCCCCAGCATTTT. The chain uses TRBV20-1 and TRBJ1-5; D call uncertain. The CDR3 is 14 amino acids. Trimming left V 3 bases short and J 1 base short, with 10 bases between. Germline values: CDR1 DFQATT, CDR2 SNEGSKA (reference sequence).